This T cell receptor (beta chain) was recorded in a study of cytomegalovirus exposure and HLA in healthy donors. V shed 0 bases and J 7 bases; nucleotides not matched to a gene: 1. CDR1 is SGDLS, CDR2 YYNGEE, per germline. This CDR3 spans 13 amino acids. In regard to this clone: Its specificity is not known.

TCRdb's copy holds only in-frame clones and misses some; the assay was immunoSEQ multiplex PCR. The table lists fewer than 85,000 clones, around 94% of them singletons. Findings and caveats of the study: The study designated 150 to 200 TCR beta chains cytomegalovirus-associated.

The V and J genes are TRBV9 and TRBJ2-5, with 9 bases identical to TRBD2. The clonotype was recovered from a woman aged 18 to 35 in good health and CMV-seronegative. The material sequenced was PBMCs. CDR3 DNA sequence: TGTGCCAGCAGCGTAGGTAGCGGGGGGACCCAGTACTTC. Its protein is CASSVGSGGTQYF.